Listed here are 4 T cell receptor beta chains from one sample, sequenced in a study of cytomegalovirus exposure and HLA in healthy donors. The PCR used 60 Vbeta and 13 Jbeta primers. Generated by immunoSEQ multiplex PCR, the TCRdb table keeps only in-frame clones and is missing some. The table has 150,000 to 170,000 clones, approximately 77% seen once. The sequenced material came from PBMCs. The receptors were gathered from a man aged 18 to 30 in good health and CMV-seronegative.

The J gene is TRBJ2-5, the V gene TRBV29-1; D might be TRBD2 (6 bases). The germline CDR1 and CDR2 sequences are SQVTM and ANQGSEA. CDR3 length: 15 amino acids. V lost 3 bases and J 2 bases, leaving 16 bases between the germline ends. The CDR3 here is CSVDRWGTGQETQYF. Here the CDR3 DNA reads TGCAGCGTTGATAGATGGGGGACTGGGCAAGAGACCCAGTACTTC.

This chain joins TRBV27 and TRBJ1-5; no reliable D call. The CDR3 length is 13 residues. The ends were cut back, 4 bases at V and 7 bases at J, with 11 bases in the middle. CDR1 is MNHEY, CDR2 SMNVEV, per germline (reference sequence). CDR3 bases: TGTGCCAGCAGTTACTCGGAGGAACAGCCCCAGCATTTT. Translating it yields CASSYSEEQPQHF.

The V gene is TRBV27, the J gene TRBJ2-5; TRBD2 aligns across 12 bases. TRBJ2-7 matches the DNA end more closely, so the J call is doubtful. Germline V gene lookup returns CDR1 MNHEY and CDR2 SMNVEV (reference sequence). This CDR3 contains 19 residues. The CDR3 spells CASTGSGGPRTSGAYEQYF. The CDR3, as DNA: TGTGCCAGCACTGGCAGTGGGGGCCCCAGGACTAGCGGGGCCTACGAGCAGTACTTC.

This sequence joins TRBV27 and TRBJ2-3, with a possible D match to TRBD2 (5 bases). The CDR3 consists of 12 residues. Per germline, CDR1 MNHEY and CDR2 SMNVEV (reference sequence). Deletions cut 1 base from V and 8 bases from J, with 7 bases between. The CDR3 coding sequence is TGTGCCAGCAGTTTATACAGCGGTACGCAGTATTTT. This encodes CASSLYSGTQYF.